The subject of this entry is one TCR beta chain. This clonotype was detected ten times or more. Its antigen is unknown. There are no base qualities to consult, and no much larger clone falls within one base. A case-control design nested within a healthcare worker cohort in London, UK, was used, with weekly nasopharyngeal swab PCR tests and blood sampling performed. Between 23 and 31 March 2020, the week of the UK lockdown, healthcare workers were enrolled and then followed up weekly for as long as 16 weeks. This entry belongs to a study of early T cells in non-severe SARS-CoV-2 infection (dated by TCRdb to about 2021). About the full investigation: Because TCR sequencing was done on bulk RNA from unsorted whole blood, the alpha and beta chains could not be paired. The paper as a whole reports these results and caveats: VDJdb matching was skewed toward anti-spike CD8 responses and likely underestimated virus-specific expansions by missing private and CD4 specificities.

The V end gives up 3 bases and the J end 5 bases, leaving 11 bases in the junction not matched to a gene. Sequences DFQATT (CDR1) and SNEGSKA (CDR2) are obtained from the germline V gene (reference sequence). The CDR3 goes from the cysteine to the phenylalanine over 15 residues. Left in the record is the CDR3 DNA by itself, 45 bases read in frame from the first base. The library was obtained by 5' RACE. TCRdb records NextSeq 500 as the sequencer. Unique molecular identifiers were attached to individual cDNA molecules in the TCR library protocol so that sequencing error and PCR bias could be corrected. Both TCR alpha and beta chains were sequenced, and tight co-correlation was observed between alpha and beta sequence abundances in each sample. The paper's data handling went like this. Decombinator V4 was used to annotate the V gene, J gene and CDR3 of the TCR sequences. Expanded TCRs were defined as changing significantly between any two time points under a Poisson model with p below 0.0001. Abundances of TCRs were expressed as counts per million after normalisation to the total number of TCRs sequenced in each sample. MAIT TCRs were defined by TRAV1-2 paired with TRAJ12, TRAJ20 or TRAJ33, and iNKT TCRs by TRAV10 paired with TRAJ18. VDJdb, accessed 1 November 2021, was searched for CMV, EBV and SARS-CoV-2 annotated TCRs, excluding TCRs annotated for multiple antigens. TCRdb redid the processing of the public reads, applying fastp at Q25 and MiXCR, and retained in-frame beta chains. When rows share a CDR3 protein, they turn into one entry using the most common DNA and genes. The V and J calls were determined by TCRdb, not by the authors. The sample profile shows about 80,000 distinct CDR3 sequences; 6% to 7% of them were found once. The ten most abundant clones make up about 8% of the sample.

Sequencing was carried out using whole blood. This sequence originates from an adult who was a healthcare worker with PCR-confirmed SARS-CoV-2 infection or an uninfected control (not recorded which). Recombination linked TRBV20-1 to TRBJ2-3, with TRBD1 identical over 7 junction bases. The bases are TGCAGTGCTAGTAGAGGTAGACAGGGATTAGATACGCAGTATTTT. This is translated as CSASRGRQGLDTQYF.